This paragraph covers one T cell receptor beta chain sequence. Its cognate antigen has yet to be identified. No base-level quality is on record; no much larger clone is a single base apart. The sample belongs to a study of control samples from healthy donors and cancer patients (dated by TCRdb to about 2020). Library preparation used the immunoSEQ multiplex PCR assay. TCRdb retrieved this table from immuneACCESS and kept in-frame rearrangements only. Not all clones are present; in checked studies, unresolved V genes account for under half, and no reason is known for the remainder. The sample table holds 110,000 to 150,000 clones, of which 90% to 95% were seen once. The ten largest clones take up around 12% of the sample. The material sequenced was blood. The sequence was collected from a middle-aged man in good health.

The DNA reads as follows: TGTGCCAGCAGGACAGACTCCTACGAGCAGTACTTC. It translates as CASRTDSYEQYF. The chain employs TRBV12-3 or TRBV12-4 and TRBJ2-7; a tentative D call is TRBD1 (5 bases match). The germline ends are 6 bases apart after V is trimmed by 6 bases and J by 0 bases. The CDR3 measures 12 amino acids from cysteine to phenylalanine. Kept here is only the CDR3 DNA, which spans 36 bases and is read in frame from base 1.